The table lists the clone carrying this T cell receptor beta chain with a few counts. Time point specified: before trial treatment. This sample is part of a study of low-dose radiotherapy and immunotherapy resistance in tumors. Over around 19 PCR cycles, TCRs were amplified from a constant-region primer and V-primer adapter. TCRdb re-analysed the reads in MiXCR, keeping a single row per CDR3 protein. Of about 46,000 distinct CDR3 sequences listed, around 11% are singletons. CDR3 length: 13 amino acids. V lost 0 bases and J 6 bases, leaving 8 bases between the germline ends. The germline CDR1 and CDR2 sequences are GTSNPN and SVGIG (reference sequence).

This specimen consisted of PBMCs, obtained before treatment. This TCR derives from a female donor with ovarian cancer. The chain couples TRBV30 to TRBJ1-4, with a possible D match to TRBD1 (6 bases). In DNA form, the CDR3 reads TGTGCCTGGAGTGTACAGGGTTATGAAAAACTGTTTTTT. It yields the protein CAWSVQGYEKLFF.